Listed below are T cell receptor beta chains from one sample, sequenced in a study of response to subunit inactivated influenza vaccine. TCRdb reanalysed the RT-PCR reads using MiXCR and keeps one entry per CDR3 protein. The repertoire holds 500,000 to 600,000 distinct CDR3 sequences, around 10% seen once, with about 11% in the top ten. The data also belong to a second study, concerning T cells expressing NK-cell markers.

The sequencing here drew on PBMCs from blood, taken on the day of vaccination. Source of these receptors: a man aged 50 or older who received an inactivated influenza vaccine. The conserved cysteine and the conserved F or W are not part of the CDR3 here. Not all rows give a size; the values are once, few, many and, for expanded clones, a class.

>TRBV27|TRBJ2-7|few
ASSLRPITSYEQY
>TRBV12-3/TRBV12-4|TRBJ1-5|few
ASSFGVQPQH
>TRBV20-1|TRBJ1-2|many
SASIRGNYGYT
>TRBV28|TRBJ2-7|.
ASSSPTGREQY
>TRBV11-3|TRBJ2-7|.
ASSLDSSEQY
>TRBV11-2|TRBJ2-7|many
ASSYGTGGYYEQY
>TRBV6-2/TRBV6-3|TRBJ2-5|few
ASSYRGGGRGETQY
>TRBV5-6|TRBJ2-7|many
ASSKFPGTYEQY
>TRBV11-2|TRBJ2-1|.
ASSPIAGGFDEQF
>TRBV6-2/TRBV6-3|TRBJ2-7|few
ASSFPGGLSYEQY
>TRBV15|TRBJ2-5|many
ATSRAGRWGQETQY
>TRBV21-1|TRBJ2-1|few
ASSKRRGSEQF
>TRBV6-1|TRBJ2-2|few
ASREQGARGELF
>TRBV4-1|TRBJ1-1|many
ASSRSGTGTEAF
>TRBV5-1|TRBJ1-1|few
ASSPKVGNTEAF
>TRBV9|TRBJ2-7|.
ASSVGYGAEQY
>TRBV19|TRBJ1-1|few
ASHKPGQGAPEAF
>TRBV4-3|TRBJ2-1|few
ASSQDTFLAGVNEQF
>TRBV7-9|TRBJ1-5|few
ASSPGQGENQPQH
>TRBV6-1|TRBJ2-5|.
ASSPRGQRTGGAQY
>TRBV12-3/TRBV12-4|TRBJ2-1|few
ASSALRLAGYNEQF
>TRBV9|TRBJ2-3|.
ASSTSRWGEDTQY
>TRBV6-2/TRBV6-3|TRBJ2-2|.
ASSITGPANTGELF
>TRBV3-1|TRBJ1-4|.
ASSQVAGNEKLF
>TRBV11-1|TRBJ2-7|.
ASSRKGSPETSGTYEQY
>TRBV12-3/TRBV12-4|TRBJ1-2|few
ASTGPQGHYGYT
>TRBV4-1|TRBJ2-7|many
ASSHNRDRGYEQY
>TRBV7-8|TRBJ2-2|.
ASSLRGRDGNTGELF
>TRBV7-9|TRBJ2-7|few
ASSRDYSVG
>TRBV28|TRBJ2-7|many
ASSLRLAGGYEQY
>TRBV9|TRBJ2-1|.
ASSVGGGQGKYNEQF
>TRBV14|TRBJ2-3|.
ASSQGTADTQY
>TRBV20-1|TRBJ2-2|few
SAWDRGNTGELF
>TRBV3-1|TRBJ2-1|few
ASSQRYNEQF
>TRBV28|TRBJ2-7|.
ASSPLRGQDYEQY
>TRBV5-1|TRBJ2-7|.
ASSPQKGYEQY
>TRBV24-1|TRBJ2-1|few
ATSDWDRSGNEQF
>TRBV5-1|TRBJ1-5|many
ASSLESGRNQPQH
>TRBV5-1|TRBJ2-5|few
ASSFDSGRETQY
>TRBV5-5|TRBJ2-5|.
ASSYALAGVETQY
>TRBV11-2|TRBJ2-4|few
ASSPGGHRLTKNIQY
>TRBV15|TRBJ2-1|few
ATSGRPTHSSYNEQF
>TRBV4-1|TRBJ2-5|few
ASSQAPLAGGRRTQY
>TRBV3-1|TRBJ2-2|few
ASSGLVGGNTGELF